The 32 T cell receptor beta chains below all came from one sample that was sequenced in a study of OX40 agonist ivuxolimab in advanced cancers. Receptor amplification or capture employed the immunoSEQ multiplex PCR assay. Held by TCRdb, this immuneACCESS table contains in-frame sequences only and omits some clones. Under half of the omission traces to an unresolved V gene where checked; the cause of the rest is unknown. The sample has approximately 92,000 clones on record, roughly four fifths of them singletons. 5.5% of the sample belongs to the ten largest clones. This sample comprised CD4+ or CD8+ T cells sorted from blood, obtained in a trial of the OX40 agonist ivuxolimab. The receptor source for this set is an adult with an advanced solid tumor such as melanoma, head and neck, liver or kidney cancer.

The chain employs TRBV29-1 and TRBJ2-1; D ambiguous. This CDR3 contains 11 residues. The germline V and J ends were trimmed by 4 bases and 9 bases, with 10 bases remaining between them. The germline V gene has CDR1 SQVTM and CDR2 ANQGSEA. DNA for the CDR3: TGCAGCGTTGTATACGTGGTTGAGCAGTTCTTC. This sequence encodes CSVVYVVEQFF.

Only a few counts were recorded for this clone. The rearrangement uses TRBV5-6 and TRBJ2-7, with 9 bases lining up with TRBD2. This CDR3 contains 16 residues. The junction had 9 bases not matched to a gene; V was cut back by 1 base and J by 4 bases. The germline V gene has CDR1 SGHDT and CDR2 YYEEEE. The CDR3 DNA sequence: TGTGCCAGCAGCTTGTCTGGACTAGCGTGGGGTTACGAGCAGTACTTC. Its translation is CASSLSGLAWGYEQYF.

The chain uses TRBV6-1 and TRBJ1-3; no firm D call. V was cut by 0 bases and J by 0 bases, with 9 bases left in between. CDR3 length equals 16 residues. Germline V gene sequence: CDR1 MNHNS, CDR2 SASEGT. The CDR3: CASSEASRLSGNTIYF. As DNA, the CDR3 is TGTGCCAGCAGTGAAGCGAGCCGACTCTCTGGAAACACCATATATTTT.

The chain is built from TRBV15 and TRBJ2-5; 8 bases agree with TRBD2. V gave up 4 bases and J gave up 2 bases; unmatched junction bases: 6. Germline CDR1 LNHNV, CDR2 YYDKDF (reference sequence). The CDR3 spans 15 residues. CDR3 bases: TGTGCCACCAGCAACGGGGGGGACCTACAAGAGACCCAGTACTTC. It translates to CATSNGGDLQETQYF.

The gene calls are TRBV15 and TRBJ2-1, with TRBD2 matching over 7 bases. V dropped 5 bases and J dropped 7; count of bases not matched to a gene: 8. In germline, CDR1 is LNHNV, CDR2 YYDKDF (reference sequence). The CDR3 is made up of 14 amino acids. CDR3 in amino acids: CATSPQTSWNEQFF. Here the CDR3 DNA reads TGTGCCACCAGCCCGCAGACTAGCTGGAATGAGCAGTTCTTC.

The genes are TRBV4-3 and TRBJ1-4, with D perhaps TRBD1 (6 bases). Germline V gene data show CDR1 as LGHNA and CDR2 as YSLEER. The CDR3 has 15 amino acids. The germline V and J ends were trimmed by 4 bases and 7 bases, with 16 bases remaining between them. The chain's CDR3 is CASSPQARGGEKLFF. CDR3 sequence (DNA): TGCGCCAGCAGCCCCCAAGCGCGAGGGGGTGAAAAACTGTTTTTT.

This sequence joins TRBV5-1 and TRBJ2-5; 12 bases are shared with TRBD1. Trimming at V came to 3 bases and at J to 2 bases, leaving 14 bases not matched to a gene. Looked up from germline, CDR1 is SGHRS and CDR2 is YFSETQ. This CDR3 has 19 residues. The CDR3 sequence: CASSSFVLWGQGAQETQYF. DNA of the CDR3: TGCGCCAGCAGCTCCTTTGTGTTGTGGGGACAGGGGGCTCAAGAGACCCAGTACTTC.

V usage is TRBV7-6 and J usage is TRBJ2-1; tentative D call: TRBD2 (5 bases). Germline CDR1 is SGHVS and CDR2 is FNYEAQ. This CDR3 spans 14 amino acids. Trimming removed 0 bases from V and 3 bases from J, with 6 bases in between. The CDR3: CASSLAGVYNEQFF. CDR3 bases: TGTGCCAGCAGCTTAGCGGGAGTCTACAATGAGCAGTTCTTC.

The rearrangement joins TRBV15 to TRBJ1-1; 11 bases agree with TRBD1. Trimming removed 6 bases from V and 4 bases from J; junction bases left unmatched: 7. Germline CDR1 LNHNV, CDR2 YYDKDF (reference sequence). The CDR3 has 15 residues. In DNA form, the CDR3 reads TGTGCCACCAGAGAGGGACAGGGGGGTTCCACTGAAGCTTTCTTT. Translating gives CATREGQGGSTEAFF.

The rearrangement uses TRBV18 and TRBJ2-7; 8 nucleotides agree with TRBD1. The length of the CDR3 is 17 residues. CDR1 is KGHSH and CDR2 is LQKENI in the germline V gene. V dropped 3 bases and J dropped 2; count of bases not matched to a gene: 12. Written as DNA, the CDR3 is TGTGCCAGCTCACCCTACACCTCCCAGGGGGCGGCCTACGAGCAGTACTTC. Its translation is CASSPYTSQGAAYEQYF.

The DNA of the CDR3 is TGTGCCAGCAGTCTTGGGTGGACTGGAGAAAAACTGTTTTTT. The encoded protein is CASSLGWTGEKLFF. The chain combines TRBV6-6 with TRBJ1-4; no definite D call. This CDR3 comprises 14 residues. V shed 5 bases and J shed 8 bases, with 15 bases lying between them. CDR1 is MNHNY and CDR2 is SVGAGI in the germline V gene (reference sequence).

The rearrangement links TRBV5-6 to TRBJ2-2; 9 positions agree with TRBD2. Germline V lookup: CDR1 SGHDT, CDR2 YYEEEE. The J segment lost 5 bases and the V segment lost 2 bases, leaving 4 bases of the junction unmatched. This CDR3 region has 15 residues. CDR3 bases: TGTGCCAGCAGCTTCCTCCTAGCGGGGACCGGGGAGCTGTTTTTT. Amino acids: CASSFLLAGTGELFF.

This chain links TRBV6-7 with TRBJ1-3; D is perhaps TRBD1 (5 bases). TRBV6-7 is designated an ORF whose function remains uncertain. The length of the CDR3 is 14 residues. Trimming removed 5 bases at V and 0 bases at J, with 8 bases between. The CDR3 coding sequence is TGTGCCAGCAGTCCCGGGGCCTCTGGAAACACCATATATTTT. It codes for CASSPGASGNTIYF.

Worth noting for this clone: One end of the junction does not line up with germline, which may come from a read error. This chain links TRBV6-5 with TRBJ2-2; no clear D. Germline CDR1 MNHEY, CDR2 SVGAGI. The length of the CDR3 is 16 residues. CDR3 in amino acids: CASSYWRMGNTGELFF. CDR3 sequence (DNA): TGTGCCAGCAGCTACTGGCGCATGGGGAACACCGGGGAGCTGTTTTTT.

The V call is TRBV11-2, the J call TRBJ2-5, with no clear D. The CDR3 totals 15 residues. Trimming removed 0 bases from V and 5 bases from J, with 13 bases in between. CDR1 and CDR2 (germline): SGHAT, FQNNGV. The CDR3 nucleotides read TGTGCCAGCAGCTTAGAGTTCCGGGTCGGGGAGACCCAGTACTTC. Translated: CASSLEFRVGETQYF. Using reference TRBV11-2 and TRBJ2-5 for the parts outside the CDR3, the full variable domain is EAGVAQSPRYKIIEKRQSVAFWCNPISGHATLYWYQQILGQGPKLLIQFQNNGVVDDSQLPKDRFSAERLKGVDSTLKIQPAKLEDSAVYLCASSLEFRVGETQYFGPGTRLLVL.

The J gene is TRBJ1-3, the V gene TRBV5-5, with a weak D call TRBD1 (5 bases). V lost 4 bases and J 2 bases, leaving 13 bases between the germline ends. This CDR3 contains 15 residues. Germline V gene data show CDR1 as SGHKS and CDR2 as YYEKEE (reference sequence). In nucleotides, the CDR3 is TGTGCCAGCAGCATGGACCAGGGTGCTGGAAACACCATATATTTT. Protein sequence: CASSMDQGAGNTIYF.

The genes are TRBV11-2 and TRBJ2-7; TRBD2 matches 8 bases. CDR1 is SGHAT and CDR2 is FQNNGV in the germline V gene. With 2 bases clipped from V and 6 bases from J, the junction kept 9 bases outside the gene matches. CDR3 length: 15 amino acids. CDR3 residues: CASSLNSGRGSEQYF. Here the CDR3 DNA reads TGTGCCAGCAGCTTAAACAGCGGGAGAGGTAGCGAGCAGTACTTC.

This chain links TRBV2 with TRBJ1-1; D is unclear. This CDR3 contains 13 residues. CDR1 and CDR2 from the germline V gene are SNHLY and FYNNEI. Trimming cost V 7 bases and J 0 bases, with 9 bases left between them. The CDR3 nucleotides are TGTGCCAGCAAGGAGGGAATGAACACTGAAGCTTTCTTT. Its translation is CASKEGMNTEAFF.

The genes are TRBV6-6 and TRBJ2-7, with D tentatively TRBD2 (6 bases). The V and J ends lost 5 bases and 0 bases respectively, with 17 bases between them. This CDR3 region has 16 residues. CDR1 is MNHNY and CDR2 is SVGAGI in the germline V gene (reference sequence). CDR3 in amino acids: CASSRIRESVSYEQYF. In nucleotides, the CDR3 is TGTGCCAGCAGTCGCATCCGGGAGTCGGTCTCCTACGAGCAGTACTTC.

The V and J genes are TRBV4-2 and TRBJ2-1, with 15 bases matching TRBD2. V dropped 3 bases and J dropped 0; count of bases not matched to a gene: 6. The CDR3 length is 19 residues. The germline V gene encodes CDR1 LGHNA and CDR2 YNFKEQ. As DNA, the CDR3 is TGTGCCAGCAGCCACCCGGGACTAGCGGGGGGTGTCTCCTACAATGAGCAGTTCTTC. It codes for CASSHPGLAGGVSYNEQFF.

The rearrangement uses TRBV6-1 and TRBJ2-1, with 7 bases lining up with TRBD2. Looked up from germline, CDR1 is MNHNS and CDR2 is SASEGT. V was clipped by 8 bases and J by 0 bases; unmatched bases: 7. The CDR3 spans 15 residues. CDR3 coding DNA: TGTGCCAGCGGGAGGGAGGGTGGCTCCTACAATGAGCAGTTCTTC. Protein sequence: CASGREGGSYNEQFF.

The V gene is TRBV27, the J gene TRBJ2-5; D is unclear. In germline, CDR1 is MNHEY, CDR2 SMNVEV (reference sequence). The V and J ends lost 9 bases and 3 bases respectively, with 14 bases between them. The CDR3 contains 13 residues. The CDR3 sequence: CASTPRLEETQYF. The CDR3 coding sequence is TGTGCCAGTACCCCCCGCTTGGAAGAGACCCAGTACTTC.

The V call is TRBV4-1, the J call TRBJ2-7, with 10 bases lining up with TRBD1. This CDR3 is built from 16 residues. J was trimmed by 4 bases and V by 4 bases; bases with no gene match: 10. Germline values: CDR1 MGHRA, CDR2 YSYEKL. The CDR3 spells CASSPRGTGEIYEQYF. The CDR3 region has the DNA TGCGCCAGCAGCCCCCGTGGGACAGGGGAAATTTACGAGCAGTACTTC.

The chain uses TRBV19 and TRBJ2-3; 9 bases map to TRBD2. The CDR3 loop spans 18 amino acids. Germline V gene data show CDR1 as LNHDA and CDR2 as SQIVND (reference sequence). J lost 4 bases, V lost 3 bases, and 14 bases had no gene match. The CDR3 loop reads CASSITLLRAGGPDTQYF. In nucleotides, the CDR3 is TGTGCCAGTAGTATTACCCTCCTAAGGGCGGGAGGGCCAGATACGCAGTATTTT.

The chain uses TRBV11-2 and TRBJ2-1; D gene uncertain. V gave up 5 bases and J gave up 8 bases, with 16 bases separating them. The CDR3 covers 14 residues. Germline lookup yields CDR1 SGHAT and CDR2 FQNNGV. CDR3 sequence: CASSDLYVSHEQFF. The CDR3 DNA follows: TGTGCCAGCAGCGACCTATATGTTTCCCATGAGCAGTTCTTC. Based on the CDR3 plus reference TRBV11-2 and TRBJ2-1, the full variable domain is EAGVAQSPRYKIIEKRQSVAFWCNPISGHATLYWYQQILGQGPKLLIQFQNNGVVDDSQLPKDRFSAERLKGVDSTLKIQPAKLEDSAVYLCASSDLYVSHEQFFGPGTRLTVL.

J is TRBJ2-3 and V is TRBV5-1, with 9 bases matching TRBD2. The CDR3 spans 15 residues. The V gene's germline CDR1 is SGHRS and CDR2 YFSETQ. J was trimmed by 4 bases and V by 1 base; bases with no gene match: 4. As DNA, the CDR3 is TGCGCCAGCAGCTTGAGCGGGGGGATCGCAGATACGCAGTATTTT. This gives the protein CASSLSGGIADTQYF.

The CDR3 nucleotides read TGTGCCAGCAGCCGGGGGACAGGAAGTTTGTCTGAAGCTTTCTTT. It yields the protein CASSRGTGSLSEAFF. V and J are TRBV5-8 and TRBJ1-1; 8 bases fit TRBD1. CDR1 SGHTS and CDR2 YDEGEE come from the germline V gene. This CDR3 is built from 15 residues. V lost 4 bases, J lost 6 bases, and 11 bases stayed unmatched. Complete variable domain (other parts from reference TRBV5-8 and TRBJ1-1): EAGVTQSPTHLIKTRGQQATLRCSPISGHTSVYWYQQALGLGLQFLLWYDEGEERNRGNFPPRFSGRQFPNYSSELNVNALELEDSALYLCASSRGTGSLSEAFFGQGTRLTVV.

The chain recombines TRBV4-2 with TRBJ2-1; 13 nucleotides agree with TRBD2. The ends lost 4 bases at V and 5 bases at J; junction bases unmatched: 11. The CDR3 has 18 residues. Germline CDR1 is LGHNA and CDR2 is YNFKEQ. The CDR3 DNA reads TGTGCCAGCAGCCGGACAGGGGGGGGACTAGCGGGAAACAATGAGCAGTTCTTC. It codes for CASSRTGGGLAGNNEQFF.

The V call is TRBV27, the J call TRBJ1-2; D call uncertain. Trimming left V 3 bases short and J 0 bases short, with 17 bases between. CDR1 and CDR2 from the germline V gene are MNHEY and SMNVEV (reference sequence). CDR3 length: 17 residues. This CDR3 reads CASSFGAGRLSNYGYTF. CDR3 coding DNA: TGTGCCAGCAGTTTTGGAGCAGGCCGGTTGTCTAACTATGGCTACACCTTC.

The chain employs TRBV10-3 and TRBJ1-2; the match to TRBD1 covers 7 bases. The CDR3 has 12 amino acids. The V gene end was trimmed by 6 bases and the J gene end by 2 bases; junction bases not matched to a gene: 0. Germline CDR1 ENHRY, CDR2 SYGVKD. CDR3 sequence reads: CAIRQGNYGYTF. CDR3 nucleotide sequence: TGTGCCATCAGACAGGGGAACTATGGCTACACCTTC.

This chain connects TRBV5-1 to TRBJ2-7; D remains ambiguous. Germline values: CDR1 SGHRS, CDR2 YFSETQ. Between the trimmed V and J ends, which lost 7 bases and 3 bases, there was a span of 11 bases. The CDR3 has 12 amino acids. The CDR3: CASSRNSYEQYF. Here the CDR3 DNA reads TGCGCCAGCTCACGTAACAGCTACGAGCAGTACTTC.

The chain is built from TRBV7-2 and TRBJ2-1; 8 bases map to TRBD2. Germline CDR1 is SGHTA and CDR2 is FQGNSA. The trim removed 4 bases at V and 9 bases at J, leaving 8 bases unmatched. The CDR3 loop spans 14 amino acids. This chain's CDR3 is CASSWSGRSGEQFF. The CDR3 DNA follows: TGTGCCAGCAGCTGGAGCGGGAGATCGGGTGAGCAGTTCTTC.